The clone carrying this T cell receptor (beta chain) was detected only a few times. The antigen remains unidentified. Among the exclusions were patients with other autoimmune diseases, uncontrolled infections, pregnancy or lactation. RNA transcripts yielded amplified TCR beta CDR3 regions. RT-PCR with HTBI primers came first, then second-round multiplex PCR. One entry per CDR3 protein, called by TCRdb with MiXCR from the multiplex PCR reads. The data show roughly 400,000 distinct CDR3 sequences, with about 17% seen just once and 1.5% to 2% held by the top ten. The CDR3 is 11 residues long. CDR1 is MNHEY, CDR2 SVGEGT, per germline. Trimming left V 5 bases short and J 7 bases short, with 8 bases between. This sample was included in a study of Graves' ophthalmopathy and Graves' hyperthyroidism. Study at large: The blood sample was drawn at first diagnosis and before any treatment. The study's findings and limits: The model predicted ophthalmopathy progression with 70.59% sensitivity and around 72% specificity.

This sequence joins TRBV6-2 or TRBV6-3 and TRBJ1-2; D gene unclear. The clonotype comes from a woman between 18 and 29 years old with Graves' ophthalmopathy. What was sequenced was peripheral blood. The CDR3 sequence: CASSADFGYTF. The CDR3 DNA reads TGTGCCAGCAGTGCGGACTTTGGCTACACCTTC.